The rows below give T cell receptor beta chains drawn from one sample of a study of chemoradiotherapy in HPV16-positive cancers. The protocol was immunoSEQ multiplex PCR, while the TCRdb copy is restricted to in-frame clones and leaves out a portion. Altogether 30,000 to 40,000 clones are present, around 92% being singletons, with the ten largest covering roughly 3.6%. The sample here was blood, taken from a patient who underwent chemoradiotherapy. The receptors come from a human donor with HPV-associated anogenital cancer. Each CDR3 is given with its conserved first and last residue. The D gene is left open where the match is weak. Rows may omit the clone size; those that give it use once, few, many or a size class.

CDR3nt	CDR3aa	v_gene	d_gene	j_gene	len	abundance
TGTGCCATCAGTTCGAGCAGCGGGGAGACCCAGTACTTC	CAISSSSGETQYF	TRBV10-3	NA	TRBJ2-5	13	NA
TGTGCCACCAGCTCGGGGACGGGAGCCCTGAGGGAGCAGTACTTC	CATSSGTGALREQYF	TRBV15	NA	TRBJ2-7	15	NA
TGTGCCAGCAGTCCCAGGGGTTATGAGCAGTTCTTC	CASSPRGYEQFF	TRBV27	NA	TRBJ2-1	12	NA
TGTGCCAGCAGTTACTCTTCCAGGGGGAGCAATCAGCCCCAGCATTTT	CASSYSSRGSNQPQHF	TRBV6-5	TRBD1	TRBJ1-5	16	NA
TGTGCCAGTAGTCCCAAAGACAGGTGGAGGGGAGAGACCCAGTACTTC	CASSPKDRWRGETQYF	TRBV19	NA	TRBJ2-5	16	NA
TGTGCCTGGAGTCACCTTGTGTGGGACCAGCCCCAGCATTTT	CAWSHLVWDQPQHF	TRBV30	NA	TRBJ1-5	14	NA
TGCGCCAGCAGCATACCCCGGGACTCTTCCTACGAGCAGTACTTC	CASSIPRDSSYEQYF	TRBV5-1	NA	TRBJ2-7	15	once
TGTGCCAGCAGCTTAAAAGCAGGTCCTTATAATTCACCCCTCCACTTT	CASSLKAGPYNSPLHF	TRBV7-3	NA	TRBJ1-6	16	NA
TGCAGCGTTGAATTGGCTAGCGGGGTAACCAACGAGCAGTACTTC	CSVELASGVTNEQYF	TRBV29-1	TRBD2	TRBJ2-7	15	NA
TGCGCCAGCAGCTTGACTGGGTCCACGACTAATGAAAAACTGTTTTTT	CASSLTGSTTNEKLFF	TRBV5-1	NA	TRBJ1-4	16	NA
TGTGCCAGCAGCAAAGGGGGAATAGGTTCGGGCTATGGCTACACCTTC	CASSKGGIGSGYGYTF	TRBV21-1	NA	TRBJ1-2	16	NA
TGCGCCAGCAGCCCTGACGAGTGGTTTCAGCCCCAGCATTTT	CASSPDEWFQPQHF	TRBV5-1	NA	TRBJ1-5	14	NA
TGTGCCAGCAGCGTATCCAGGGCTCTAAGCACAGATACGCAGTATTTT	CASSVSRALSTDTQYF	TRBV9	NA	TRBJ2-3	16	NA
TGTGCCAGCAGCTACAGGTTTTTACCTGAAGCTTTCTTT	CASSYRFLPEAFF	TRBV11-2	NA	TRBJ1-1	13	NA
TGCAGTGCTAGTGGTAACACTGAAGCTTTCTTT	CSASGNTEAFF	TRBV20-1	NA	TRBJ1-1	11	NA
TGTGCCAGTACCCCTCTGAGCGGCTATGGCTACACCTTC	CASTPLSGYGYTF	TRBV19	NA	TRBJ1-2	13	NA
TGTGCCAGCAGTCTCGGGAGAGCAAGACTTGAGGCTTTCTTT	CASSLGRARLEAFF	TRBV6-5	NA	TRBJ1-1	14	NA
TGTGCCAGCAGCTTACAAGCGGGGGGACTCAATGAGCAGTTCTTC	CASSLQAGGLNEQFF	TRBV7-3	TRBD2	TRBJ2-1	15	NA
TGTGCCAGCAGCTTAAGGGACAGCCTCTATGGCTACACCTTC	CASSLRDSLYGYTF	TRBV7-3	TRBD1	TRBJ1-2	14	once
TGTGCCAGCTCAGGGACAGGAGTGGAGACCCAGTACTTC	CASSGTGVETQYF	TRBV18	TRBD1	TRBJ2-5	13	once
TGTGCTAGTGGTTTGGTGGGTGTGACCGGGGCCAACGTCCTGACTTTC	CASGLVGVTGANVLTF	TRBV12-5	NA	TRBJ2-6	16	NA
TGTGCCAGCAGCCGGCAGGGACTAAGGGGCTACACCTTC	CASSRQGLRGYTF	TRBV14	NA	TRBJ1-2	13	NA
TGTGCCATCAGACAGGACTACGAGCAGTACTTC	CAIRQDYEQYF	TRBV2	NA	TRBJ2-7	11	once
TGTGCCAGCAGCTTTTTTCTTGAAGAGACCCAGTACTTC	CASSFFLEETQYF	TRBV7-6	NA	TRBJ2-5	13	NA
TGTGCCAGCAGCTTGGCCAGGAAGAACACTGAAGCTTTCTTT	CASSLARKNTEAFF	TRBV5-4	NA	TRBJ1-1	14	few
TGTGCCAGCAGCCCGTTAAAGGGACAGGGCCTTTACGAGCAGTACTTC	CASSPLKGQGLYEQYF	TRBV7-9	TRBD1	TRBJ2-7	16	NA
TGTGCCAGCAGTTCGACACTCGCCTACGAGCAGTACTTC	CASSSTLAYEQYF	TRBV7-9	NA	TRBJ2-7	13	NA
TGTGCCAGCAGCCACAGGTTAGGACAGGGGTCTGGGGCCAACGTCCTGACTTTC	CASSHRLGQGSGANVLTF	TRBV7-9	TRBD1	TRBJ2-6	18	NA
TGTGCCAGCAGCTTAAGAGAGATGAACACTGAAGCTTTCTTT	CASSLREMNTEAFF	TRBV9	NA	TRBJ1-1	14	NA
TGTGCCAGTTCCTCCGCTGACAGGATCCGCTATGGCTACACCTTC	CASSSADRIRYGYTF	TRBV19	NA	TRBJ1-2	15	NA
TGCGCCAGCAGCCTTGCCGGGGGGGCGGATACGCAGTATTTT	CASSLAGGADTQYF	TRBV4-1	TRBD2	TRBJ2-3	14	NA
TGTGCCAGCAGCTTGGCCTTCTTTGGGTGGGGGACAGATACGCAGTATTTT	CASSLAFFGWGTDTQYF	TRBV5-6	NA	TRBJ2-3	17	NA
TGCGCCAGCAGCCTCAGGGGGCGGAACACTGAAGCTTTCTTT	CASSLRGRNTEAFF	TRBV5-1	TRBD1	TRBJ1-1	14	NA
TGTGCCAGCAGTGTCTCCAGGGACGGCTACACCTTC	CASSVSRDGYTF	TRBV6-1	NA	TRBJ1-2	12	few
TGTGCCAGCAGCCTAAGATTCTCCGTCTCACCCCTCCACTTT	CASSLRFSVSPLHF	TRBV6-1	NA	TRBJ1-6	14	NA
TGCGCCAGCAGCTCCGGACTGGGGGAGACGACCCAGTACTTC	CASSSGLGETTQYF	TRBV5-1	NA	TRBJ2-5	14	NA
TGCGCCAGCAGCCAAGATCCCGGGGTGGGGAACACTGAAGCTTTCTTT	CASSQDPGVGNTEAFF	TRBV4-1	NA	TRBJ1-1	16	NA